Presented here are 24 T cell receptor beta chains from one specimen sequenced in a study of CD4 and CD8 cells across lung adenocarcinoma regions (dated by TCRdb to the late 2010s). Library preparation was by PCR. TCRdb lists the instrument as HiSeq X Ten. The raw public data were reprocessed by TCRdb itself: fastp quality trimming at Q25, MiXCR clonotype calling, in-frame beta chains only. Merged by CDR3 protein, the rows form single entries marked with the most common genes and DNA. This sample gives 3,700 or so distinct CDR3 sequences in total; about 56% of them show up just once. Jointly, the top ten make up around 21% of the sample. What was sequenced was CD4+ T cells from the margin of a lung tumor. The cell subset or site label of this sample denotes: tumor margin region. The source of these receptors is a female donor with lung adenocarcinoma. The CD4 and CD8 labels of this study may be unreliable.

Regarding this clonotype: One end of the junction fails to match germline, which may point to a read error. The chain is built from TRBV6-1 and TRBJ2-3; 9 positions agree with TRBD1. This CDR3 has 13 amino acids. The germline gives CDR1 MNHNS, CDR2 SASEGT. The CDR3 region has the DNA TGTGCCAGGAGTCCGGGACAGGGCGAGACCCAGTACTTT. Translating gives CARSPGQGETQYF.

The V gene is TRBV27, the J gene TRBJ2-1, with 8 bases aligning to TRBD2. Germline V lookup: CDR1 MNHEY, CDR2 SMNVEV (reference sequence). This CDR3 has 17 amino acids. V dropped 0 bases and J dropped 7; count of bases not matched to a gene: 11. The CDR3 is CASSLSAGEAFINEQFF. CDR3 in DNA: TGTGCCAGCAGTTTATCAGCGGGAGAGGCGTTTATTAATGAGCAGTTCTTC.

This clonotype is medium-sized in the sample. V usage is TRBV28 and J usage is TRBJ1-2, with D perhaps TRBD1 (5 bases). The CDR3 contains 13 residues. The germline CDR1 and CDR2 sequences are MDHEN and SYDVKM. The ends were cut back, 6 bases at V and 2 bases at J, with 10 bases in the middle. This CDR3 reads CASSLGQNYGYTF. CDR3 coding DNA: TGTGCCAGCAGCCTCGGACAAAACTATGGCTACACCTTC.

This clonotype appeared a few times. The chain couples TRBV6-1 to TRBJ2-2, with a weak D call TRBD1 (5 bases). V was cut by 6 bases and J by 7 bases, with 9 bases left in between. This CDR3 is 12 amino acids long. Per germline, CDR1 MNHNS and CDR2 SASEGT. CDR3 protein: CASSWTLGELFF. CDR3 coding DNA: TGTGCCAGCAGCTGGACACTCGGGGAGCTGTTTTTT.

The chain has TRBV6-4 and TRBJ2-1, with 13 bases fitting TRBD2. After removal of 7 bases from V and 2 bases from J, the junction contained 5 bases not matched to a gene. CDR1 and CDR2 (germline): MRHNA, SNTAGT. The CDR3 extends over 16 amino acids. CDR3 amino acids: CASKMGLAGTYNEQFF. The CDR3 nucleotides read TGTGCCAGCAAAATGGGACTAGCGGGAACCTACAATGAGCAGTTCTTC.

This rearrangement joins TRBV6-1 to TRBJ2-3; weak D call: TRBD2 (6 bases). The last part of the DNA fits TRBJ2-5 better; the J call may be wrong. CDR3 size: 14 residues. Germline V lookup: CDR1 MNHNS, CDR2 SASEGT. CDR3 in amino acids: CASFGSRDTETQYF. In DNA, the CDR3 is TGTGCGAGCTTCGGGAGCCGTGACACAGAGACCCAGTACTTC.

The sample holds a few counts of this clonotype. The genes are TRBV20-1 and TRBJ2-6; no definite D call. The CDR3 loop spans 13 amino acids. V was shortened by 4 bases and J by 2 bases, with 6 bases between the two germline ends. The V gene's germline CDR1 is DFQATT and CDR2 SNEGSKA (reference sequence). The CDR3 region has the DNA TGCAGTGCTAAAGGGCCTGGGGCCAACGTCCTGACTTTC. This gives the protein CSAKGPGANVLTF.

In this sample, this clonotype turned up once. The chain's CDR3 is CASSETGTGIPDTQYF. DNA for the CDR3: TGCGCCAGCAGTGAGACGGGGACAGGGATCCCAGATACGCAGTATTTT. The J gene is TRBJ2-3, the V gene TRBV10-2; TRBD1 agrees at 9 bases. Germline V lookup: CDR1 WSHSY, CDR2 SAAADI. The ends lost 2 bases at V and 4 bases at J; junction bases unmatched: 7. The CDR3 sequence is 16 residues long.

In this sample, this clonotype turned up a few times. V and J are TRBV27 and TRBJ2-6; 7 bases match TRBD2. Germline trimming cut 2 bases from V and 2 bases from J; bases unmatched to any gene: 3. The germline V gene encodes CDR1 MNHEY and CDR2 SMNVEV (reference sequence). CDR3 length: 16 residues. The CDR3 reads CASSLSRGAGANVLTF. Written as DNA, the CDR3 is TGTGCCAGCAGTTTAAGTCGGGGGGCTGGGGCCAACGTCCTGACTTTC.

Concerning this clonotype: Relative to the germline gene, one junction end is altered; a read error may explain this. This chain uses TRBV6-1 with TRBJ2-5, with a possible D match to TRBD2 (7 bases). Germline-derived CDR1 and CDR2 are MNHNS and SASEGT. The CDR3 length is 16 residues. The CDR3 here is CASGGGGGADTETQYF. The CDR3 nucleotides read TGTGCCAGCGGGGGGGGAGGGGGGGCGGACACAGAGACGCAGTACTTT.

V and J are TRBV6-1 and TRBJ2-1, with D possibly matching TRBD1 (6 bases). CDR1 and CDR2 from the germline V gene are MNHNS and SASEGT. This CDR3 spans 14 amino acids. V was cut by 3 bases and J by 5 bases, with 11 bases left in between. Here the CDR3 reads CASSEGQQNNEQFF. CDR3 sequence (DNA): TGTGCCAGCAGTGAGGGACAACAAAACAATGAGCAGTTCTTC.

This clonotype is labeled medium-sized (0.01 to 0.1%). The chain links TRBV6-5 to TRBJ2-7; TRBD2 matches 13 bases. The trim removed 6 bases at V and 5 bases at J, leaving 7 bases unmatched. CDR1 MNHEY and CDR2 SVGAGI come from the germline V gene. The CDR3 is 15 amino acids. In DNA, the CDR3 is TGTGCCAGCAGGTATAATGGACTAGCGGGAGACGAGCAGTACTTC. Encoded protein: CASRYNGLAGDEQYF.

The chain is built from TRBV6-2 or TRBV6-3 and TRBJ2-3, with 7 bases lining up with TRBD2. The CDR3 runs 15 residues. Looked up from germline, CDR1 is MNHEY and CDR2 is SVGEGT. The V segment lost 6 bases and the J segment 1 base; nucleotides outside the gene matches: 7. In DNA, the CDR3 is TGTGCCAGCAGGTGGTGGGAGGGACGCACAGATACGCAGTATTTT. The encoded protein is CASRWWEGRTDTQYF.

This clonotype was seen a handful of times. The V call is TRBV10-3, the J call TRBJ1-2; 7 bases map to TRBD1. Germline trimming cut 6 bases from V and 2 bases from J; bases unmatched to any gene: 3. The CDR3 consists of 13 residues. Looked up from germline, CDR1 is ENHRY and CDR2 is SYGVKD. The CDR3 loop reads CAIRSGQNYGYTF. The CDR3 DNA sequence: TGTGCCATCAGATCGGGACAGAACTATGGCTACACCTTC.

The rearrangement uses TRBV4-1 and TRBJ2-5, with D tentatively TRBD2 (7 bases). The J call could be wrong; TRBJ2-7 is a better fit for the DNA end. Germline assignment: CDR1 MGHRA and CDR2 YSYEKL. The length of the CDR3 is 17 residues. This CDR3 reads CASSYGTPHAGVYEQYF. CDR3 nucleotide sequence: TGCGCCAGCAGCTACGGGACACCGCACGCGGGGGTATACGAGCAGTACTTC.

CDR3 nucleotide sequence: TGTGCCAGCAGTTTTAGCGGGAGAGGGGGCAATGAGCAGTTCTTC. It encodes CASSFSGRGGNEQFF. The gene calls are TRBV6-5 and TRBJ2-1; 9 bases map to TRBD2. This CDR3 spans 15 amino acids. Unmatched junction bases numbered 7, after V lost 4 bases and J lost 6 bases. The germline V gene has CDR1 MNHEY and CDR2 SVGAGI.

V and J are TRBV20-1 and TRBJ1-4, with 7 bases lining up with TRBD1. The ends lost 4 bases at V and 8 bases at J; junction bases unmatched: 7. Looked up from germline, CDR1 is DFQATT and CDR2 is SNEGSKA (reference sequence). The CDR3 consists of 13 residues. In DNA form, the CDR3 reads TGCAGTGCTATTGGGCAGGGGGGGGAAAAACTGTTTTTT. Encoded protein: CSAIGQGGEKLFF.

The chain carries TRBV10-1 and TRBJ2-5; D possibly corresponds to TRBD2 (5 bases). The V gene's germline CDR1 is WNHNN and CDR2 SYGVQD (reference sequence). The CDR3 is made up of 14 amino acids. The V end was cut by 4 bases, the J end by 11 bases, with 20 bases between. CDR3 amino acids: CASSVAGVVNEQYF. The CDR3, as DNA: TGCGCCAGCAGTGTTGCGGGTGTCGTAAATGAGCAGTACTTC.

The rearrangement joins TRBV12-3 or TRBV12-4 to TRBJ2-1; D uncertain. The J call may be in error: the DNA end matches TRBJ2-5 better. This CDR3 has 11 amino acids. CDR3 loop: CASSLSETQYF. The DNA for the CDR3 is TGTGCCAGCAGTTTGAGTGAGACCCAGTACTTC.

The J gene is TRBJ2-1, the V gene TRBV10-2; a possible D gene is TRBD2 (5 bases). Germline V CDR1 and CDR2: WSHSY, SAAADI. V was shortened by 3 bases and J by 2 bases, with 14 bases between the two germline ends. The CDR3 extends over 16 amino acids. CDR3 DNA: TGCGCCAGCAGTGACCCGAGCGGTCCAACCTACAATGAGCAGTTCTTC. Translated, it gives CASSDPSGPTYNEQFF.

This clonotype is categorized as medium-sized. This chain links TRBV6-1 with TRBJ1-2; tentatively, D is TRBD1 (5 bases). This CDR3 is built from 13 residues. Trimming pared 7 bases from V and 8 bases from J, leaving 17 bases between. Germline values: CDR1 MNHNS, CDR2 SASEGT. CDR3 residues: CASIGTALRGYTF. In DNA, the CDR3 is TGTGCCAGCATAGGGACGGCCCTAAGAGGCTACACCTTC.

The chain combines TRBV27 with TRBJ2-1, with D perhaps matching TRBD2 (6 bases). V dropped 0 bases and J dropped 4 bases, with 10 bases sitting between them. The length of the CDR3 is 15 residues. Germline values: CDR1 MNHEY, CDR2 SMNVEV (reference sequence). In DNA form, the CDR3 reads TGTGCCAGCAGTTTATCGGCGCGGGGATACAATGAGCAGTTCTTC. Encoded protein: CASSLSARGYNEQFF.

The count of this clonotype is one. V is TRBV27 and J is TRBJ2-1; TRBD2 agrees at 13 bases. V was clipped by 6 bases and J by 6 bases; unmatched bases: 5. This CDR3 is 15 amino acids long. Germline CDR1 reads MNHEY; CDR2 reads SMNVEV (reference sequence). CDR3 region: CASRGLAGTGNEQFF. CDR3 nucleotide sequence: TGTGCCAGCAGGGGACTAGCGGGGACGGGCAATGAGCAGTTCTTC.

J is TRBJ2-1 and V is TRBV3-1; D gene unclear. Germline CDR1 is LGHDT and CDR2 is YNNKEL (reference sequence). V was trimmed by 1 base and J by 4 bases, leaving 11 bases between them. The CDR3 contains 15 residues. The CDR3 loop is CASSQGIPTYNEQFF. The CDR3 DNA sequence: TGTGCCAGCAGCCAAGGGATCCCCACTTACAATGAGCAGTTCTTC.